A single T cell receptor beta chain is shown here with its context. Its matching antigen is unknown. The source of the sample is a study of cytomegalovirus exposure and HLA in healthy donors. Germline CDR1 is SGHKS and CDR2 is YYEKEE (reference sequence). This CDR3 contains 17 residues. J lost 5 bases, V lost 0 bases, and 10 bases had no gene match. PCR primers comprised 60 Vbeta and 13 Jbeta primers. Data came from immunoSEQ multiplex PCR; TCRdb stores just in-frame clones and leaves some out. The sample records some 200,000 clones, over 60% being singletons. Regarding the study as a whole: Sequence variants that were highly shared formed a cluster that was likely a sequencing artifact. Per a later analysis, HLA-associated TCR beta chains showed more clonal expansion than other, equally common TCR beta chains. Later on, an analysis found that several of the most significant clusters appeared to be linked to common viral pathogens, which included parvovirus B19.

Input material: PBMCs. V is TRBV5-5 and J is TRBJ1-5, with 8 bases fitting TRBD1. This sequence was found in a young man in good health and CMV-seronegative. This CDR3 reads CASSLGGARGRDQPQHF. Here the CDR3 DNA reads TGTGCCAGCAGCTTGGGGGGGGCCAGGGGGCGCGATCAGCCCCAGCATTTT.